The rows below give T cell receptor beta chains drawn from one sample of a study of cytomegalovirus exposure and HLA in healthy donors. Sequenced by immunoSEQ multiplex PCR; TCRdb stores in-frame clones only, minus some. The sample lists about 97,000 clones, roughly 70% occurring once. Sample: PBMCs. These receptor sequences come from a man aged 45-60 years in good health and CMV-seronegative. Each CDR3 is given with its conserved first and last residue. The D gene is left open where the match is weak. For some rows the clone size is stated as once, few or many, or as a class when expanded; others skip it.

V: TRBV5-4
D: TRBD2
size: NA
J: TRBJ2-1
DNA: TGTGCCAGCAGCTTATCCGGATTGCGGGGGGGCCAAAGAGAGCAGTTCTTC
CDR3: CASSLSGLRGGQREQFF

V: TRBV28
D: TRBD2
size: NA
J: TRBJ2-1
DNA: TGTGCCAGCGGGGAGCTAGCGGGCCGAGGGAATGAGCAGTTCTTC
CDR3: CASGELAGRGNEQFF

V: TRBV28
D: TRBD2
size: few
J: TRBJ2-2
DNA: TGTGCCAGCAGTTTATACCCGGGAGGGCCGACAGGGGAGCTGTTTTTT
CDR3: CASSLYPGGPTGELFF

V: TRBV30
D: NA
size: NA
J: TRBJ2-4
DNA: TGTGCCTGGAGTCCAGGACATCAGATCGCCAAAAACATTCAGTACTTC
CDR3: CAWSPGHQIAKNIQYF

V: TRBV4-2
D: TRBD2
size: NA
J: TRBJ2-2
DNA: TGTGCCAGCAGCCAAGATTCACTAGCGGGAGGGCCGGGAGAGCTGTTTTTT
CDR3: CASSQDSLAGGPGELFF

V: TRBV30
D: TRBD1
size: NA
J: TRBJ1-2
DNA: TGTGCCTGGAGTGAATCCCCAGGGGGCGCGATTGGCTACACCTTC
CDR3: CAWSESPGGAIGYTF

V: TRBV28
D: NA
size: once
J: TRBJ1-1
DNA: TGTGCCAGCAGGGTCGGAGGCCTAGGCACCACTGAAGCTTTCTTT
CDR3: CASRVGGLGTTEAFF

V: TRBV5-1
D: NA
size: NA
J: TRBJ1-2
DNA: TGCGCCAGCAGCTTGGACGGGAGCTATGGCTACACCTTC
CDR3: CASSLDGSYGYTF

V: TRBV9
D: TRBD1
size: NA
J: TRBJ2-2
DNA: TGTGCCAGCAGCGCGCTCAACAGGGGAAGGGGGGAGCTGTTTTTT
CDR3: CASSALNRGRGELFF

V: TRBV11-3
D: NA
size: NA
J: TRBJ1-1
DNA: TGTGCCAGCAGCCGCGGGGAGAACACTGAAGCTTTCTTT
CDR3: CASSRGENTEAFF

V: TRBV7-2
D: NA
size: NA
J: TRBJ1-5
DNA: TGTGCCAGCAGCTCCCCGGGGAGAAATCAGCCCCAGCATTTT
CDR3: CASSSPGRNQPQHF

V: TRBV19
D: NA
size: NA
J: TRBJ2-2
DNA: TGTGCCAGTAGGGACAGAGCGAACACCGGGGAGCTGTTTTTT
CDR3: CASRDRANTGELFF

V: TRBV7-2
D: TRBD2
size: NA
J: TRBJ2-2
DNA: TGTGCCAGCATCCTTGCCTCTAGCGGGGGGGCCGGCGGGGAGCTGTTTTTT
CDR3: CASILASSGGAGGELFF

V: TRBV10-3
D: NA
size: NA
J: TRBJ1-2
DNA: TGTGCCATCAGTGAGCGGGACATTGCTGGCTACACCTTC
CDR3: CAISERDIAGYTF

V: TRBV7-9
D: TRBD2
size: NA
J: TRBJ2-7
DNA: TGTGCCAGCAGCTCCTCGGGGGGCTACGAGCAGTACTTC
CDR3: CASSSSGGYEQYF

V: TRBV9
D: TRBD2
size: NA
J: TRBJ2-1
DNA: TGTGCCAGCAGCTTGGGACTAGCGGGAGGGGGGTCCTACAATGAGCAGTTCTTC
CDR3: CASSLGLAGGGSYNEQFF

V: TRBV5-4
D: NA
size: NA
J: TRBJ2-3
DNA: TGTGCCAGCAGCTTGGAAGCCCCAGATACGCAGTATTTT
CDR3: CASSLEAPDTQYF

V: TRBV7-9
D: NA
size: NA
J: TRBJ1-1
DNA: TGTTCCAGCAGCCTAGCGACACCTGGGACTGAAGCTTTCTTT
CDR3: CSSSLATPGTEAFF

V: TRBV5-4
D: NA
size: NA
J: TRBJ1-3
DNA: TGTGCCAGCAGCAAAACCGGGACAAAGACTGGAAACACCATATATTTT
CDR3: CASSKTGTKTGNTIYF

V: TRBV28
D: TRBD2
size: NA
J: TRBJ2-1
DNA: TGTGCCAGCAGTCCCTTAGCGGGAGGGAACAATGAGCAGTTCTTC
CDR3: CASSPLAGGNNEQFF

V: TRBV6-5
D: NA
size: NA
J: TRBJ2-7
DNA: TGTGCCAGCAGTTCCGCCTACGAGCAGTACTTC
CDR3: CASSSAYEQYF

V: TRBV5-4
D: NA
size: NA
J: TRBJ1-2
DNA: TGTGCCAGCAGCTTGTCTGGACAGTGGATCTATGGCTACACCTTC
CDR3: CASSLSGQWIYGYTF

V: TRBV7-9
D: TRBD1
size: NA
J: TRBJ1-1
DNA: TGTGCCAGCAGCCCTCGACAGGGTTTGAACACTGAAGCTTTCTTT
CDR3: CASSPRQGLNTEAFF

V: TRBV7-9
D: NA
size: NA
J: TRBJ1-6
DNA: TGTTCCAGCAGCATAGGGGGACACAATTCACCCCTCCACTTT
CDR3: CSSSIGGHNSPLHF

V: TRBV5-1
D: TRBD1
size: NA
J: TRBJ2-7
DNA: TGCGCCAGCAGCCGTGGACAGGGTCTCTACGAGCAGTACTTC
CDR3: CASSRGQGLYEQYF

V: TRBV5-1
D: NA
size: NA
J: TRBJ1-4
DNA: TGCGCCAGCAGCTTCGGCGGAGGGGAGAAAGAAAAACTGTTTTTT
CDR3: CASSFGGGEKEKLFF

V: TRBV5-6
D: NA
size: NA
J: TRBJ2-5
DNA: TGTGCCAGCAGTGATGAATTAGTGGGGCTAGAGACCCAGTACTTC
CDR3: CASSDELVGLETQYF

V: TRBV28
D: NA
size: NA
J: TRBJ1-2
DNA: TGTGCCAGCAGTGTCAGGGTCCGGGGCTACACCTTC
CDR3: CASSVRVRGYTF

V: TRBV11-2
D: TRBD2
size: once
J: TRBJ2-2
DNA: TGTGCCAGCAGCCTGCGGACTAGCGGGGGGGGCACCGGGGAGCTGTTTTTT
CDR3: CASSLRTSGGGTGELFF

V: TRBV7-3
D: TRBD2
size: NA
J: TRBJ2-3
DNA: TGTGCCAGCAGCTCGTCTAGCGGGGGGGCAGATACGCAGTATTTT
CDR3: CASSSSSGGADTQYF

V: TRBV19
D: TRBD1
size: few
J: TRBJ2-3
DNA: TGTGCCAGTAGTAAAGGGACAGCCGCCTACGATACGCAGTATTTT
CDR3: CASSKGTAAYDTQYF

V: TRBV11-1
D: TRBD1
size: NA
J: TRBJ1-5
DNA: TGTGCCAGCAGCTTGGACAGGGAAGGGCCCCAGCATTTT
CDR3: CASSLDREGPQHF

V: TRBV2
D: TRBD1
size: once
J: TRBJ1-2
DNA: TGTGCCAGCGGAAGAAGGGACAGAGGTGGCTACACCTTC
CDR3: CASGRRDRGGYTF

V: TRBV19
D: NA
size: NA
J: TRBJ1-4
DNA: TGTGCCAGTAGAACCCCTGGGGCAGCTAATGAAAAACTGTTTTTT
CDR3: CASRTPGAANEKLFF

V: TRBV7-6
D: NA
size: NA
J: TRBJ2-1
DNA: TGTGCCAGCAGCCTCCGGGATAGCGACACCTACAATGAGCAGTTCTTC
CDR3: CASSLRDSDTYNEQFF

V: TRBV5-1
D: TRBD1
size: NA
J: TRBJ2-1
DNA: TGCGCCAGCAGACCCAGACAGGGCCTCTACAATGAGCAGTTCTTC
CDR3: CASRPRQGLYNEQFF

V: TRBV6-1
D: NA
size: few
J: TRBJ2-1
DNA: TGTGCCAGTCAAGACAGCCTTAGCTCCTACAATGAGCAGTTCTTC
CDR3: CASQDSLSSYNEQFF

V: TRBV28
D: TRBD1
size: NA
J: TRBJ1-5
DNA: TGTGCCAGCATTGGACAGGTTCGAGGGCAGCCCCAGCATTTT
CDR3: CASIGQVRGQPQHF

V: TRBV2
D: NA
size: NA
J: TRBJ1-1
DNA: TGTGCCAGCAGTATAGAGGAAGCTTTCTTT
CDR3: CASSIEEAFF

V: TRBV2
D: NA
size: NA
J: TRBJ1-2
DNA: TGTGCCAGCAGTGAAGCGCTTCACTTCTATGGCTACACCTTC
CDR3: CASSEALHFYGYTF

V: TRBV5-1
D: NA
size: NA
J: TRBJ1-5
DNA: TGCGCCAGCAGCTTGGGACAGGACAATCAGCCCCAGCATTTT
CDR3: CASSLGQDNQPQHF

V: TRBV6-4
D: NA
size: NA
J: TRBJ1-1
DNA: TGTGCCAGCAGTGAACGGGAAAACACTGAAGCTTTCTTT
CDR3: CASSERENTEAFF

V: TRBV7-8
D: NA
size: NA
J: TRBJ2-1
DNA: TGTGCCAGCAGCTTAAGGTGGGACACTCACAATGAGCAGTTCTTC
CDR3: CASSLRWDTHNEQFF

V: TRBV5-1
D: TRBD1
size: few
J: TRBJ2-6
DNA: TGCGCCAGCAGCACCGGGACAGTCTCTGGGGCCAACGTCCTGACTTTC
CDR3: CASSTGTVSGANVLTF

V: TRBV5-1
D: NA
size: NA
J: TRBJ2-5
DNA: TGCGCCAGCAGCTTGGCCTCGGAGGCGGGAAAGACCCAGTACTTC
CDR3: CASSLASEAGKTQYF